This TCR beta chain is drawn from a study of response to subunit inactivated influenza vaccine. Germline V CDR1 and CDR2: DFQATT, SNEGSKA (reference sequence). CDR3 size: 13 residues. The V gene lost 3 bases and the J gene lost 7 bases, with 15 bases spanning the gap. Via MiXCR, TCRdb re-called the RT-PCR reads, giving one row per CDR3 protein. The sample contains 180,000 or so distinct CDR3 sequences, 12% of which appear only once. Only a few counts were recorded for this clonotype. These data are also associated with another study on T cells expressing NK-cell markers. This second study says: 5'RACE template switching built TCR beta cDNA with unique molecular identifiers.

The source was CD8+ T cells sorted from PBMCs, collected 11 to 12 days after vaccination. This sequence was found in a man aged 45-60 years who received an inactivated influenza vaccine. The rearrangement uses TRBV20-1 and TRBJ1-1, with no clear D. The CDR3 reads CSASSRESFEAFF. Here the CDR3 DNA reads TGCAGTGCTAGTTCCCGGGAAAGCTTTGAAGCTTTCTTT.